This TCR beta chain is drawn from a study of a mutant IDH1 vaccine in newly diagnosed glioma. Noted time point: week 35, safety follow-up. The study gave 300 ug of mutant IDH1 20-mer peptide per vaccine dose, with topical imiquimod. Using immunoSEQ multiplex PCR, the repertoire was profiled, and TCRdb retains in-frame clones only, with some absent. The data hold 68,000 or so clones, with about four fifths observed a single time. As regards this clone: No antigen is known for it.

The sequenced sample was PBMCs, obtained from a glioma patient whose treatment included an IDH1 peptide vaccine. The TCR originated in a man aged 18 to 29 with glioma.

DNA for the CDR3: TGTGCCAGCAGCCAAGAGGGCCCCGGGACCTCCTACACCGGGGAGCTGTTTTTT. It yields the protein CASSQEGPGTSYTGELFF. The rearrangement joins TRBV4-2 to TRBJ2-2, with D perhaps given as TRBD1 or TRBD2 (5 bases each). Trimming cost V 0 bases and J 3 bases, with 17 bases left between them. This CDR3 has 18 amino acids. CDR1 is LGHNA, CDR2 YNFKEQ, per germline.